Shown below are 9 T cell receptor beta chains from a single sample sequenced in a study of metastatic and nonmetastatic thyroid tumors. All patients were treatment-naive before thyroid surgery. TCRdb reanalyzed the PCR reads with MiXCR. Of roughly 70,000 clones listed, 18% are singletons. Specimen: blood. These receptors were obtained from a female donor with papillary thyroid cancer or a benign thyroid nodule (not recorded which). Some clones in this sample may be carry-over from other donors' samples.

This clone was counted ten times or more. The chain combines TRBV9 with TRBJ2-7, with 7 bases that match TRBD2. CDR3 size: 14 residues. With V trimmed by 4 bases and J by 3 bases, 7 bases remained unmatched. Germline V gives CDR1 SGDLS, CDR2 YYNGEE. CDR3 sequence reads: CASSPRDYRYEQYF. In DNA form, the CDR3 reads TGTGCCAGCAGCCCACGGGACTATCGCTACGAGCAGTACTTC.

This clone came up many times. This chain links TRBV19 with TRBJ1-3; TRBD1 is a possible D gene (6 bases). Germline V lookup: CDR1 LNHDA, CDR2 SQIVND (reference sequence). The CDR3 runs to 15 residues. The ends were cut back, 5 bases at V and 0 bases at J, with 11 bases in the middle. The CDR3 coding sequence is TGTGCCAGTAGTCCCAGGGGCACCTCTGGAAACACCATATATTTT. Its protein is CASSPRGTSGNTIYF.

At least ten counts were recorded for this clone. The CDR3: CATSDLAGGSYNEQFF. The DNA for the CDR3 is TGTGCCACCAGTGATTTGGCAGGAGGCTCCTACAATGAGCAGTTCTTC. V usage is TRBV24-1 and J usage is TRBJ2-1; weak D call: TRBD2 (5 bases). Germline CDR1 is KGHDR and CDR2 is SFDVKD. This CDR3 has 16 residues. V lost 0 bases and J 0 bases, leaving 8 bases between the germline ends.

This clone was seen only a few times. This sequence joins TRBV28 and TRBJ1-2, with a weak D call TRBD1 (5 bases). The V gene lost 4 bases and the J gene lost 7 bases, with 22 bases spanning the gap. CDR3 length equals 16 residues. CDR1 is MDHEN, CDR2 SYDVKM, per germline. DNA of the CDR3: TGTGCCAGCAGTTCCCACAGGTACACCAGTTCCTTTGGCTACACCTTC. The encoded protein is CASSSHRYTSSFGYTF.

A few counts support this clone. The rearrangement uses TRBV27 and TRBJ2-7, with D uncertain. CDR1 is MNHEY and CDR2 is SMNVEV in the germline V gene (reference sequence). Trimming removed 0 bases from V and 0 bases from J, with 6 bases in between. The CDR3 has 14 residues. This CDR3 reads CASSLSITSYEQYF. As DNA, the CDR3 is TGTGCCAGCAGTTTATCGATAACCTCCTACGAGCAGTACTTC.

V usage is TRBV27 and J usage is TRBJ1-6; D is unresolved. V lost 2 bases to trimming and J lost 10 bases, with 12 bases between them. The germline CDR1 and CDR2 sequences are MNHEY and SMNVEV (reference sequence). There are 14 residues in the CDR3. The CDR3 DNA reads TGTGCCAGCAGTTTAGACGGTTATGGGTCACCCCTCCACTTT. This sequence encodes CASSLDGYGSPLHF.

In its sample, this clone was seen many times. V is TRBV5-4 and J is TRBJ2-5; perhaps D is TRBD1 or TRBD2 (5 bases each). From germline, CDR1 is SGHNT and CDR2 YYREEE (reference sequence). V was clipped by 3 bases and J by 1 base, with 10 bases between them. CDR3 length: 14 residues. CDR3 loop: CASSSVGTQETQYF. The CDR3 coding sequence is TGTGCCAGCAGCTCTGTAGGGACCCAAGAGACCCAGTACTTC. Combining the CDR3 with reference TRBV5-4 and TRBJ2-5 gives the whole variable domain ETGVTQSPTHLIKTRGQQVTLRCSSQSGHNTVSWYQQALGQGPQFIFQYYREEENGRGNFPPRFSGLQFPNYSSELNVNALELDDSALYLCASSSVGTQETQYFGPGTRLLVL.

This clone occurred many times. The chain is built from TRBV7-6 and TRBJ2-1; 7 bases line up with TRBD2. The germline V gene has CDR1 SGHVS and CDR2 FNYEAQ. J gave up 0 bases and V 5 bases, and 7 bases lay outside the gene matches. The length of the CDR3 is 16 residues. The CDR3 DNA is TGTGCCAGCAGCGAGCGGGGTCTTGGCTCCTACAATGAGCAGTTCTTC. It encodes CASSERGLGSYNEQFF.

The chain couples TRBV27 to TRBJ2-5; 7 positions match TRBD2. Trimming cost V 7 bases and J 7 bases; bases outside gene matches: 6. Germline CDR1 MNHEY, CDR2 SMNVEV (reference sequence). CDR3 length: 12 amino acids. The CDR3: CASMTGEGTQYF. CDR3 in DNA: TGTGCCAGCATGACGGGGGAGGGGACCCAGTACTTC.